The 28 T cell receptor beta chains listed next were all sequenced from one sample in a study of T cell responses to AZD1222 COVID-19 vaccine. Only in-frame clones appear in the TCRdb table, and some are missing; sequencing was by immunoSEQ multiplex PCR. The profile shows roughly 100,000 clones, roughly 91% of them singletons. The source material was peripheral blood, sampled 28 days after the second AZD1222 dose. These receptors all stem from an adult who received the AZD1222 COVID-19 vaccine.

The chain has TRBV6-4 and TRBJ2-1; D ambiguous. The V and J ends lost 5 bases and 6 bases respectively, with 20 bases between them. Germline V gene lookup returns CDR1 MRHNA and CDR2 SNTAGT. This CDR3 spans 16 amino acids. For the CDR3, the DNA is TGTGCCAGCAGTCCTAGTACCCCCGGATCGGCCAATGAGCAGTTCTTC. Translating gives CASSPSTPGSANEQFF.

The rearrangement links TRBV15 to TRBJ1-5; TRBD1 aligns across 11 bases. CDR3 length: 15 residues. Per the germline V gene, CDR1 is LNHNV and CDR2 is YYDKDF (reference sequence). V shed 4 bases, J shed 6 bases, and the junction held 5 bases outside the gene matches. CDR3 nucleotide sequence: TGTGCCACCAGCATGGGACAGGGGGTGGGTCAGCCCCAGCATTTT. Translating gives CATSMGQGVGQPQHF.

The gene calls are TRBV18 and TRBJ1-1, with a tentative D call TRBD1 (5 bases). The length of the CDR3 is 13 residues. With 3 bases removed from V and 10 bases from J, the gap between germline ends came to 15 bases. Germline V CDR1 and CDR2: KGHSH, LQKENI. For the CDR3, the DNA is TGTGCCAGCTCACCTGCTGGGACCCTCGGAGCTTTCTTT. It encodes CASSPAGTLGAFF.

This chain connects TRBV9 to TRBJ2-2; D may be TRBD1 (5 bases). Germline CDR1 SGDLS, CDR2 YYNGEE. The CDR3 is 13 amino acids. Trimming left V 5 bases short and J 5 bases short, with 10 bases between. The CDR3, as DNA: TGTGCCAGCAGACAACAGGAGACCGGGGAGCTGTTTTTT. This translates into CASRQQETGELFF.

The chain recombines TRBV9 with TRBJ2-7, with D possibly being TRBD1 (6 bases). The V gene lost 0 bases and the J gene lost 7 bases, with 14 bases spanning the gap. CDR3 length equals 14 residues. Germline values: CDR1 SGDLS, CDR2 YYNGEE. The CDR3 DNA reads TGTGCCAGCAGCGTAGTACAGGGTCCGGGAGAGCAGTACTTC. This sequence encodes CASSVVQGPGEQYF.

This clone was detected only a few times. The chain couples TRBV5-1 to TRBJ2-4; D gene ambiguous. With 4 bases removed from V and 0 bases from J, the gap between germline ends came to 14 bases. The CDR3 runs to 16 residues. Germline CDR1 and CDR2: SGHRS and YFSETQ. CDR3 in amino acids: CASSEQPALAKNIQYF. The CDR3 nucleotides read TGCGCCAGCAGCGAACAGCCAGCACTAGCCAAAAACATTCAGTACTTC.

This clone is a singleton in its sample. This sequence joins TRBV9 and TRBJ1-6; unclear D gene. The V gene's germline CDR1 is SGDLS and CDR2 YYNGEE. The CDR3 loop spans 15 amino acids. V lost 0 bases and J 7 bases, leaving 11 bases between the germline ends. CDR3 DNA: TGTGCCAGCAGCGTAGGTGGGCGGAACAATTCACCCCTCCACTTT. This encodes CASSVGGRNNSPLHF.

The rearrangement uses TRBV19 and TRBJ1-2; D is ambiguous. The CDR3 is 14 amino acids. Trimming pared 2 bases from V and 4 bases from J, leaving 11 bases between. From germline, CDR1 is LNHDA and CDR2 SQIVND (reference sequence). Here the CDR3 reads CASSISEGGYGYTF. CDR3 in DNA: TGTGCCAGTAGTATATCGGAGGGTGGCTATGGCTACACCTTC. The entire variable domain, with the rest obtained from reference TRBV19 and TRBJ1-2, is as follows: DGGITQSPKYLFRKEGQNVTLSCEQNLNHDAMYWYRQDPGQGLRLIYYSQIVNDFQKGDIAEGYSVSREKKESFPLTVTSAQKNPTAFYLCASSISEGGYGYTFGSGTRLTVV.

The gene calls are TRBV19 and TRBJ2-3; weak D call: TRBD1 (6 bases). This CDR3 contains 12 residues. In germline, CDR1 is LNHDA, CDR2 SQIVND (reference sequence). Trimming removed 9 bases from V and 0 bases from J, with 7 bases in between. The CDR3, as DNA: TGTGCCAGCAGGGGCAGCACAGATACGCAGTATTTT. Protein product: CASRGSTDTQYF. Full variable domain (missing parts from reference TRBV19 and TRBJ2-3): DGGITQSPKYLFRKEGQNVTLSCEQNLNHDAMYWYRQDPGQGLRLIYYSQIVNDFQKGDIAEGYSVSREKKESFPLTVTSAQKNPTAFYLCASRGSTDTQYFGPGTRLTVL.

This chain connects TRBV5-1 to TRBJ1-3; 10 bases align to TRBD1. There are 16 residues in the CDR3. Germline V lookup: CDR1 SGHRS, CDR2 YFSETQ. With 2 bases clipped from V and 2 bases from J, the junction kept 4 bases outside the gene matches. The CDR3 nucleotides are TGCGCCAGCAGCTTATCCGGGACAGGGGCTGGAAACACCATATATTTT. Protein product: CASSLSGTGAGNTIYF. Looking up the rest from reference TRBV5-1 and TRBJ1-3 gives the full variable domain: KAGVTQTPRYLIKTRGQQVTLSCSPISGHRSVSWYQQTPGQGLQFLFEYFSETQRNKGNFPGRFSGRQFSNSRSEMNVSTLELGDSALYLCASSLSGTGAGNTIYFGEGSWLTVV.

The CDR3 DNA follows: TGTGCCAGCTCACAGACAGCTTCTAATGAAAAACTGTTTTTT. Protein sequence: CASSQTASNEKLFF. The rearrangement joins TRBV18 to TRBJ1-4; weak D call: TRBD1 (5 bases). Trimming took off 4 bases at V and 3 bases at J, with 9 bases between the two ends. There are 14 residues in the CDR3. The germline V gene has CDR1 KGHSH and CDR2 LQKENI.

This clone came up once. This sequence joins TRBV7-9 and TRBJ2-1, with D unresolved. V gave up 9 bases and J gave up 3 bases, with 12 bases separating them. The germline V gene has CDR1 SEHNR and CDR2 FQNEAQ (reference sequence). The CDR3 totals 13 residues. CDR3 DNA: TGTGCCAGTATTAAGGAGAACTACAATGAGCAGTTCTTC. The encoded protein is CASIKENYNEQFF.

This chain joins TRBV7-2 and TRBJ2-1; 8 bases line up with TRBD2. V lost 4 bases and J lost 4; bases outside the gene matches: 6. The V gene's germline CDR1 is SGHTA and CDR2 FQGNSA. This CDR3 contains 15 residues. Here the CDR3 reads CASSSLAGSYNEQFF. The CDR3 DNA is TGTGCCAGCAGCTCCTTAGCGGGGAGTTACAATGAGCAGTTCTTC.

The rearrangement uses TRBV7-3 and TRBJ1-1; D possibly corresponds to TRBD1 (5 bases). The V and J ends lost 2 bases and 7 bases respectively, with 8 bases between them. The CDR3 sequence is 12 residues long. Germline CDR1 SGHTA, CDR2 FQGTGA. The CDR3 reads CASSLYGGEAFF. The CDR3 nucleotides are TGTGCCAGCAGCTTATACGGGGGTGAAGCTTTCTTT.

V and J are TRBV12-3 or TRBV12-4 and TRBJ1-6; D unclear. With 6 bases removed from V and 8 bases from J, the gap between germline ends came to 11 bases. This CDR3 comprises 13 residues. This CDR3 reads CASSNQQYSPLHF. The CDR3 DNA reads as TGTGCCAGCAGCAACCAACAGTATTCACCCCTCCACTTT.

J is TRBJ2-7 and V is TRBV19; a possible D gene is TRBD1 (5 bases). This CDR3 region has 14 residues. V lost 1 base and J lost 3, with 10 bases in between. Germline V lookup: CDR1 LNHDA, CDR2 SQIVND (reference sequence). The CDR3 region has the DNA TGTGCCAGTAGTATAGTCAGGGATGGCTACGAGCAGTACTTC. Protein sequence: CASSIVRDGYEQYF.

V and J are TRBV13 and TRBJ2-1, with 11 bases lining up with TRBD2. The CDR3 covers 17 residues. The germline gives CDR1 PRHDT, CDR2 FYEKMQ (reference sequence). V was clipped by 1 base and J by 2 bases; unmatched bases: 4. CDR3 region: CASSLETSGDTYNEQFF. The CDR3 DNA follows: TGTGCCAGCAGCTTAGAGACTAGCGGGGACACCTACAATGAGCAGTTCTTC.

The chain carries TRBV19 and TRBJ2-2; D may correspond to TRBD1 or TRBD2 (6 bases each). The CDR3 contains 16 residues. Looked up from germline, CDR1 is LNHDA and CDR2 is SQIVND (reference sequence). V lost 6 bases to trimming and J lost 4 bases, with 18 bases between them. The CDR3 loop is CASRSPSRGGTGELFF. As DNA, the CDR3 is TGTGCCAGTAGAAGTCCATCCAGGGGAGGCACCGGGGAGCTGTTTTTT.

This clone was found many times. Other DNA sequences in the same sample also yield this CDR3. J is TRBJ2-2 and V is TRBV27; perhaps D is TRBD1 or TRBD2 (6 bases each). CDR3 size: 15 residues. Germline values: CDR1 MNHEY, CDR2 SMNVEV (reference sequence). V was clipped by 7 bases and J by 0 bases, with 12 bases between them. The CDR3 region is CASTLGGPNTGELFF. The DNA for the CDR3 is TGTGCCAGCACCCTCGGGGGCCCGAACACCGGGGAGCTGTTTTTT.

A single count supports this clone. DNA of the CDR3: TGTGCCAGCAGTGTAAGTAGACAGGGGCGGAATAATCAGCCCCAGCATTTT. Translated, it gives CASSVSRQGRNNQPQHF. This chain links TRBV6-1 with TRBJ1-5, with 8 bases fitting TRBD1. The J segment lost 4 bases and the V segment lost 4 bases, leaving 12 bases of the junction unmatched. The CDR3 runs 17 residues. The germline CDR1 and CDR2 sequences are MNHNS and SASEGT.

The gene calls are TRBV7-2 and TRBJ2-7; 8 bases match TRBD1. Trimming at V came to 5 bases and at J to 6 bases, leaving 12 bases not matched to a gene. This CDR3 contains 15 residues. Germline CDR1 reads SGHTA; CDR2 reads FQGNSA. As DNA, the CDR3 is TGTGCCAGCAGCAGGTGGACAGGGAACCCTTCCGAGCAGTACTTC. This encodes CASSRWTGNPSEQYF.

This chain connects TRBV7-6 to TRBJ2-3; possibly TRBD2 for D (6 bases). CDR1 and CDR2 (germline): SGHVS, FNYEAQ. V was shortened by 5 bases and J by 2 bases, with 17 bases between the two germline ends. There are 16 residues in the CDR3. CDR3 DNA: TGTGCCAGCAGCCGCCAAGGGCGGGGAAACACAGATACGCAGTATTTT. Translating it yields CASSRQGRGNTDTQYF.

The rearrangement links TRBV3-1 (or the pseudogene TRBV3-2) to TRBJ2-7; D is uncertain. The CDR3 sequence is 12 residues long. Germline CDR1 reads LGHDT; CDR2 reads YNNKEL (reference sequence). The V and J ends lost 4 bases and 3 bases respectively, with 7 bases between them. CDR3 sequence (DNA): TGTGCCAGCAGCCGGACCAGCTACGAGCAGTACTTC. The encoded protein is CASSRTSYEQYF.

The V gene is TRBV6-5, the J gene TRBJ1-4; D gene uncertain. The CDR3 is 14 amino acids. Germline V CDR1 and CDR2: MNHEY, SVGAGI. Trimming took 5 bases from V and 6 from J, leaving 13 bases between them. The CDR3: CASSPAGSYEKLFF. CDR3 DNA sequence: TGTGCCAGCAGTCCCGCCGGGAGTTATGAAAAACTGTTTTTT.

This clone was detected once. This chain connects TRBV30 to TRBJ2-7; no firm D call. The germline V and J ends were trimmed by 3 bases and 3 bases, with 12 bases remaining between them. Germline V CDR1 and CDR2: GTSNPN, SVGIG (reference sequence). CDR3 length: 13 amino acids. The CDR3 reads CAWRMRLHYEQYF. The DNA of the CDR3 is TGTGCCTGGAGGATGAGACTCCACTACGAGCAGTACTTC.

The rearrangement links TRBV7-2 to TRBJ1-5; D uncertain. V was pared by 0 bases and J by 6 bases, with 3 bases between. The germline gives CDR1 SGHTA, CDR2 FQGNSA. CDR3 length: 12 amino acids. The DNA for the CDR3 is TGTGCCAGCAGCTTAGCTGTTCAGCCCCAGCATTTT. Residues: CASSLAVQPQHF.

The V gene is TRBV25-1, the J gene TRBJ1-1; no definite D call. The length of the CDR3 is 12 residues. Germline V lookup: CDR1 MGHDK, CDR2 SYGVNS. The ends were cut back, 10 bases at V and 1 base at J, with 10 bases in the middle. CDR3 sequence: CATLIGNTEAFF. The CDR3 nucleotides read TGTGCCACATTGATCGGGAACACTGAAGCTTTCTTT.

This chain joins TRBV6-6 and TRBJ1-1; D is possibly TRBD1 (5 bases). V was trimmed by 2 bases and J by 11 bases, leaving 12 bases between them. Looked up from germline, CDR1 is MNHNY and CDR2 is SVGAGI (reference sequence). This CDR3 region has 12 residues. The CDR3 is CASSYPREGAFF. The CDR3 coding sequence is TGTGCCAGCAGTTACCCACGGGAGGGGGCTTTCTTT.